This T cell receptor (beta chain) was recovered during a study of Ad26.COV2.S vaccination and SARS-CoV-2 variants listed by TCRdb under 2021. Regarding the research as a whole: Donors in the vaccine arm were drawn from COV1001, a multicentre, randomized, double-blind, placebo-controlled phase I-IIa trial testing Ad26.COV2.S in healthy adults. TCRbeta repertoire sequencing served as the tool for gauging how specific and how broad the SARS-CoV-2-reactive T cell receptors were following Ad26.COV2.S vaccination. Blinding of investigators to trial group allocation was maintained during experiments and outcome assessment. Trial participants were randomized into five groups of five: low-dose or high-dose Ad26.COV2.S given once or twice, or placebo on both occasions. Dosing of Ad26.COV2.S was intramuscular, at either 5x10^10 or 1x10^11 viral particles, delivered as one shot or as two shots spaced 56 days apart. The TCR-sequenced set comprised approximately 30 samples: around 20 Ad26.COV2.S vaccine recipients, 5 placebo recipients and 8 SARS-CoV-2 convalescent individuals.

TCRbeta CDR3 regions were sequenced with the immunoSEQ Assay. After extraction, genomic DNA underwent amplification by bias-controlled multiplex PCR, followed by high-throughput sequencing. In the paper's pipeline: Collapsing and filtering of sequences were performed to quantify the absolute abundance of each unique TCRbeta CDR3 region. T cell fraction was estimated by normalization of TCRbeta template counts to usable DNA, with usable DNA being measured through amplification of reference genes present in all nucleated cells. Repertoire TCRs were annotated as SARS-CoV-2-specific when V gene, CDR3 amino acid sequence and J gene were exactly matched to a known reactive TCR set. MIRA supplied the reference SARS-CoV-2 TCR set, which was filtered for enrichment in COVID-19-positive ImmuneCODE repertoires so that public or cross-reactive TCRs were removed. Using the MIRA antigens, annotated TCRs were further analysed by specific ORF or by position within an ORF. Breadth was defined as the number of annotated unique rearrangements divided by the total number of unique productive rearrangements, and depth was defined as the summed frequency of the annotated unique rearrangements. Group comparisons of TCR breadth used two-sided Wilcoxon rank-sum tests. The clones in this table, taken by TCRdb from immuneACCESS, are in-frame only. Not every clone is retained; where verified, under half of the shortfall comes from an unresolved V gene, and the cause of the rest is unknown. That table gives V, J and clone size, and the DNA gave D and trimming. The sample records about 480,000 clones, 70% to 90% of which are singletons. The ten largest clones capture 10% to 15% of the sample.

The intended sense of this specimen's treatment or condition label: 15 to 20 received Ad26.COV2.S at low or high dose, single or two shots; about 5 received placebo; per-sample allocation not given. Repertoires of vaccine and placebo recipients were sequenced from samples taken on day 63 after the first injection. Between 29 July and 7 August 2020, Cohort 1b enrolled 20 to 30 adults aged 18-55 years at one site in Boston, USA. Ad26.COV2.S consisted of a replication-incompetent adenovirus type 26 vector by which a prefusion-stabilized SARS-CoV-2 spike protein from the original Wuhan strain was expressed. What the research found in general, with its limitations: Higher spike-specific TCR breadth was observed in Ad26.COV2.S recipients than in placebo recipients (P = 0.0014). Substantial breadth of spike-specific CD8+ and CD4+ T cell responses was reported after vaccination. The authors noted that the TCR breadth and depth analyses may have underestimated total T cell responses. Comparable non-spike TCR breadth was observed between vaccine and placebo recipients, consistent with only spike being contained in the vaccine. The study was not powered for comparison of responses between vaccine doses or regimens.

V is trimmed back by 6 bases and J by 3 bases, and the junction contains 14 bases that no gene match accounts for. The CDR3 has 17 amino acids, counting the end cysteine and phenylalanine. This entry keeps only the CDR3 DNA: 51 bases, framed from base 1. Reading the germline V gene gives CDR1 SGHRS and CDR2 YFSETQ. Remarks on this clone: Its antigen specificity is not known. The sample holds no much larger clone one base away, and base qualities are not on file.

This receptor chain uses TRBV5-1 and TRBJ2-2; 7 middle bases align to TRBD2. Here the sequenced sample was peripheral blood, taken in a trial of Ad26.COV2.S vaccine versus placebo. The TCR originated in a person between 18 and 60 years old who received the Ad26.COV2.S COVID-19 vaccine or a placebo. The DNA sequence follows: TGCGCCAGCACCCTCCTATTTGGGGGGGATTACACCGGGGAGCTGTTTTTT. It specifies CASTLLFGGDYTGELFF.